These T cell receptor beta chains were read from a single sample in a study of CD8 T cells in ankylosing spondylitis. TCRdb recomputed calls from the 5' RACE reads with MiXCR, one row per CDR3 protein. The sample holds 250,000 to 350,000 distinct CDR3 sequences, 6.5% to 10% seen once. The sample consisted of blood, either unsorted or a sorted T cell fraction (not recorded which). These receptors were taken from a male donor with ankylosing spondylitis. CDR3s include the opening cysteine and the closing phenylalanine or tryptophan. D genes are given only for firm matches. Not all rows give a size; the values are once, few, many and, for expanded clones, a class.

J gene | clone size | V gene | D gene | CDR3 DNA | CDR3 protein
TRBJ2-2 | - | TRBV21-1 | - | TGTGCCAGCAGCAAAGCGCTCATAGCGGGAGTTACCGGGGAGCTGTTTTTT | CASSKALIAGVTGELFF
TRBJ2-7 | many | TRBV29-1 | TRBD2 | TGCAGCGTCGGGACTAGCGGGAGCTGGGAGCAGTACTTC | CSVGTSGSWEQYF
TRBJ2-1 | many | TRBV5-1 | TRBD1 | TGCGCCAGCAGCCGGGGGACAGGGAACTACTACAATGAGCAGTTCTTC | CASSRGTGNYYNEQFF
TRBJ1-6 | few | TRBV5-1 | - | TGCGCCAGCAGCTCCAGGGTTGGAAATTCACCCCTCCACTTT | CASSSRVGNSPLHF
TRBJ2-2 | few | TRBV5-1 | - | TGCGCCAGCAGCTTGGCCGACTCCGGGGAGCTGTTTTTT | CASSLADSGELFF
TRBJ2-5 | few | TRBV29-1 | TRBD2 | TGCAGCGTTGGCGTTAGCGGGAGCGTAGGAGAGACCCAGTACTTC | CSVGVSGSVGETQYF
TRBJ1-2 | - | TRBV6-5 | TRBD1 | TGTGCCAGCAGTTACGCGAGACAGGGGAACTATGGCTACACCTTC | CASSYARQGNYGYTF
TRBJ2-5 | - | TRBV7-9 | - | TGTGCCAGCAGCTTAGGTGGAGGGACAGAGACCCAGTACTTC | CASSLGGGTETQYF
TRBJ2-3 | few | TRBV20-1 | - | TGCAGTGCTACGACGACAGGTAGCGCAGATACGCAGTATTTT | CSATTTGSADTQYF
TRBJ2-4 | many | TRBV20-1 | TRBD1 | TGCAGTGCTAACAGGGGTGGCAAAAACATTCAGTACTTC | CSANRGGKNIQYF
TRBJ2-3 | few | TRBV5-1 | - | TGCGCCAGCAGCTTGGGGCGGCGAAGCACAGATACGCAGTATTTT | CASSLGRRSTDTQYF
TRBJ2-3 | many | TRBV5-1 | - | TGCGCCAGCAGCTTGGAGGGTAGCCCAACGAGCACAGATACGCAGTATTTT | CASSLEGSPTSTDTQYF
TRBJ2-3 | few | TRBV20-1 | - | TGCAGTGCTAGTCAGGGGATGTCGGATACGCAGTATTTT | CSASQGMSDTQYF
TRBJ2-7 | - | TRBV7-9 | - | TGTGCCAGCAGCACTCCCGGGACACCCATTGGATGGGGGCAGTACTTC | CASSTPGTPIGWGQYF
TRBJ2-1 | - | TRBV9 | TRBD2 | TGTGCCAGCAGCGCGTTGGGGACTAGCGGCCCGGGCAATGAGCAGTTCTTC | CASSALGTSGPGNEQFF
TRBJ2-3 | few | TRBV13 | - | TGTGCCAGCAGCCTCCTGACAGTCGGCACAGATACGCAGTATTTT | CASSLLTVGTDTQYF
TRBJ1-2 | - | TRBV20-1 | - | TGCAGTGCTAAGCAGGGGACCTATGGCTACACCTTC | CSAKQGTYGYTF
TRBJ1-1 | few | TRBV19 | - | TGTGCCAGCGCCCCCCGGACCAGGGTGAACACTGAAGCTTTCTTT | CASAPRTRVNTEAFF